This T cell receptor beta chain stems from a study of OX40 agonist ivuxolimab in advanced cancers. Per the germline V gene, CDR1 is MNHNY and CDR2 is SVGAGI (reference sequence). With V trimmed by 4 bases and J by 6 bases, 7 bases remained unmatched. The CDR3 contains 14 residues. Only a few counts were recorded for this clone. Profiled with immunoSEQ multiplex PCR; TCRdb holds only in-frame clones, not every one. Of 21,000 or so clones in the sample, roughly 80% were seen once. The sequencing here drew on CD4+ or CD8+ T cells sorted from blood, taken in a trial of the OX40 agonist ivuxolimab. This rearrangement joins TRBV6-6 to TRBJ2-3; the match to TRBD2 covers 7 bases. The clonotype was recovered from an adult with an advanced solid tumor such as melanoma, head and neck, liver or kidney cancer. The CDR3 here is CASSSGRSVDTQYF. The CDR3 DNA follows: TGTGCCAGCAGTTCCGGGAGGTCTGTCGATACGCAGTATTTT.